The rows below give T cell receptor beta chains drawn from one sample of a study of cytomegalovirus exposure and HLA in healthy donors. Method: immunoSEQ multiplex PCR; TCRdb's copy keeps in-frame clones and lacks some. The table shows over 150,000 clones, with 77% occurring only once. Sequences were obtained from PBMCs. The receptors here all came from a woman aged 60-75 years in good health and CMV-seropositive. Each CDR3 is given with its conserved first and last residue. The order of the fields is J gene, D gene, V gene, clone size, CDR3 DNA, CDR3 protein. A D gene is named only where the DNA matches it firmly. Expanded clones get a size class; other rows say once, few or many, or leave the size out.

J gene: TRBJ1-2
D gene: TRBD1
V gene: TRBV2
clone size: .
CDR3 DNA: TGTGCCAGCGCGGACGGGACAGGCTCGTATGGCTACACCTTC
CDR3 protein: CASADGTGSYGYTF

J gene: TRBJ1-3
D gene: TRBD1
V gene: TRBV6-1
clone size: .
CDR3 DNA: TGTGCCGGACAGGGCCTCTCTGGAAACACCATATATTTT
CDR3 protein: CAGQGLSGNTIYF

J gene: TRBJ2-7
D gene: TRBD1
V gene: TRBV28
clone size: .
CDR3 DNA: TGTGCCAGCAGTTCATCCGGGACAGGGTCCCACGAGCAGTACTTC
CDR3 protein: CASSSSGTGSHEQYF

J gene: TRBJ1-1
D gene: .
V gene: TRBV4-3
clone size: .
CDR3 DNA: TGCGCCAGCAGCCAAGAAGTTCGAGGGCCCGAAGCTTTCTTT
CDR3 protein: CASSQEVRGPEAFF

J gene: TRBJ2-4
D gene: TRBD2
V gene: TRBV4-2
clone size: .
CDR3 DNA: TGTGCCAGCAGCCAAGATCTAGCGGGAGTAAAAAACATTCAGTACTTC
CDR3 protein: CASSQDLAGVKNIQYF

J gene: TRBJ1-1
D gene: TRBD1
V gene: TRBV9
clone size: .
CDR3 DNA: TGTGCCAGCAGCGTAGGAGAACAGGGGGCCACTGAAGCTTTCTTT
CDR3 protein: CASSVGEQGATEAFF

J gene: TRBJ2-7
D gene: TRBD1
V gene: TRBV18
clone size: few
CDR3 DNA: TGTGCCAGCTCACAGGACCGGGACAGCATGTACTTC
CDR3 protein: CASSQDRDSMYF

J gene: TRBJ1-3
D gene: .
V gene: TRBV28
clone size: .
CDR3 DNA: TGTGCCAGCAGCTCCGCCGGGATCGGGGCTGGAAACACCATATATTTT
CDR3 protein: CASSSAGIGAGNTIYF

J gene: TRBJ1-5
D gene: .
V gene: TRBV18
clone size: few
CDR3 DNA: TGTGCCAGCTCAGAGGCCCAGGGACAGCCCCAGCATTTT
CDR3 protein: CASSEAQGQPQHF

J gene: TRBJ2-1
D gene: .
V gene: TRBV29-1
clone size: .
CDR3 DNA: TGCAGCGTTGTGGGGGGAGTGTTGGTCAATGAGCAGTTCTTC
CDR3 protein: CSVVGGVLVNEQFF

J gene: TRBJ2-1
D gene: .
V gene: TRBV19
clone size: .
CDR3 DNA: TGTGCCAGTAGTATAGTTCTGTCGGGGGTATCGGTGAATGAGCAGTTCTTC
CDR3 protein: CASSIVLSGVSVNEQFF

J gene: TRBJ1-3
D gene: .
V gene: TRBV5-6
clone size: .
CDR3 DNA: TGTGCCAGCAGCTACGGACACTCTGGAAACACCATATATTTT
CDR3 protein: CASSYGHSGNTIYF

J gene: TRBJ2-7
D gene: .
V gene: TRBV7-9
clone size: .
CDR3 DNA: TGTGCCAGCAGCTTAGATTGGAGGTCCAGCTCCTACGAGCAGTACTTC
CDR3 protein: CASSLDWRSSSYEQYF

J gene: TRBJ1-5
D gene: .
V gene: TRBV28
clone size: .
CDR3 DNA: TGTGCCAGCAGCTCGGGCGGGCACTTGGTCCAGCCCCAGCATTTT
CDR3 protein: CASSSGGHLVQPQHF

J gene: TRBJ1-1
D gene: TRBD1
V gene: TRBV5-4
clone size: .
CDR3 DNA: TGTGCCAGCAGCTTGGGACAGGGGGTTAACACTGAAGCTTTCTTT
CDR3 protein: CASSLGQGVNTEAFF

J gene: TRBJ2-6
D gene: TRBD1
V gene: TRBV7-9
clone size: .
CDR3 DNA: TGTGCCAGCAGCTCCGACAGGGCCGGGGCCAACGTCCTGACTTTC
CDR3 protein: CASSSDRAGANVLTF

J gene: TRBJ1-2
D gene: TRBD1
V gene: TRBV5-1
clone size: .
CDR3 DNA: TGCGCCAGCAGCTTGGTAGGACAGGGGGCATTAGGCTACACCTTC
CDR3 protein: CASSLVGQGALGYTF

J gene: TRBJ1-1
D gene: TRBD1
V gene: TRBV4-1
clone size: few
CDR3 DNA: TGCGCCAGCAGCCGGAATCCGGGACAGGGGAAAGCGGACACTGAAGCTTTCTTT
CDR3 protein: CASSRNPGQGKADTEAFF

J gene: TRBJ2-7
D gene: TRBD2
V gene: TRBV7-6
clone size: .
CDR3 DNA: TGTGCCAGCAGCGGGGGACTAGCGGACTACGAGCAGTACTTC
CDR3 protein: CASSGGLADYEQYF

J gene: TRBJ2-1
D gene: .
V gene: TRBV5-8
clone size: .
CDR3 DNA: TGTGCCAGCAGCCCTGACAGATACAATGAGCAGTTCTTC
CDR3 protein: CASSPDRYNEQFF

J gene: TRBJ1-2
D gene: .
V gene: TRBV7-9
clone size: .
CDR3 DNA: TGTGCCAGCAGCATGAATACAGGACACTATGGCTACACCTTC
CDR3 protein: CASSMNTGHYGYTF

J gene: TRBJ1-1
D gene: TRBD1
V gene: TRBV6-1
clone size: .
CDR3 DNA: TGTGCCAGCAGTAGACAGGGGCGGGACACTGAAGCTTTCTTT
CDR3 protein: CASSRQGRDTEAFF

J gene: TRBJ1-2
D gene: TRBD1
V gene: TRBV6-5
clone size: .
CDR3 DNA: TGTGCCAGCAGACGGGACAGGGGCTATGGCTACACCTTC
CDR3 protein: CASRRDRGYGYTF

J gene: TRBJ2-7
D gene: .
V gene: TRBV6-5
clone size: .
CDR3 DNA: TGTGCCAGCAGTTACTCTTACAGCTCCTACGAGCAGTACTTC
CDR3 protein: CASSYSYSSYEQYF

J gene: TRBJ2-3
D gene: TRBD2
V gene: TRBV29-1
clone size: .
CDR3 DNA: TGCAGCGTGACGCGGGGGGAGGTGGGAGATACGCAGTATTTT
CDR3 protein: CSVTRGEVGDTQYF

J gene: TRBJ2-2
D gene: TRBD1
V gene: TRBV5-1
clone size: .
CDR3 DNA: TGCGCCAGCAGTTCCGGGACAGGGGACACCGGGGAGCTGTTTTTT
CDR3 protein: CASSSGTGDTGELFF

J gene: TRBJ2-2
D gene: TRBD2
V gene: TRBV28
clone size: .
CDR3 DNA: TGTGCCAGCAGTTTTGCGGGAGGTTGGCGGGACACCGGGGAGCTGTTTTTT
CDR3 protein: CASSFAGGWRDTGELFF

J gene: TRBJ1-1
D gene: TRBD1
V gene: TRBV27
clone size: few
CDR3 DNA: TGTGCCAGCAGTTTTACGACAGGGGGCAACACTGAAGCTTTCTTT
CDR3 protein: CASSFTTGGNTEAFF

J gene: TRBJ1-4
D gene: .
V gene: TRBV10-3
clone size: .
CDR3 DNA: TGTGCCATCAGTGGGGGAGTTAATGAAAAACTGTTTTTT
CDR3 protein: CAISGGVNEKLFF

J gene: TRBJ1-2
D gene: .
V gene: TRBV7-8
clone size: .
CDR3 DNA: TGTGCCAGCAGCCTGGCCGGGGTAGAGTATGGCTACACCTTC
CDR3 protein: CASSLAGVEYGYTF

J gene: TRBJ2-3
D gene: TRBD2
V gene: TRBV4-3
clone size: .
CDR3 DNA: TGCGCCAGCAGCCAAGATAACGGCGGGGGGGCGAGCACAGATACGCAGTATTTT
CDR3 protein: CASSQDNGGGASTDTQYF

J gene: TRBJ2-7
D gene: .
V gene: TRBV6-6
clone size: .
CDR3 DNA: TGTGCCAGCAGGGGCTTGGAGAACACGGGAGCCTACGAGCAGTACTTC
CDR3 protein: CASRGLENTGAYEQYF

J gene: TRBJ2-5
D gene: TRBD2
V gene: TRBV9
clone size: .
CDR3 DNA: TGTGCCAGCAGCGTAGGGCGGCGGGAGGAAGAGACCCAGTACTTC
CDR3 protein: CASSVGRREEETQYF

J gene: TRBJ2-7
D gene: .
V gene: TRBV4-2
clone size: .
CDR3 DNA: TGTGCCAGCAGCCAAGAGTTGGACTCCTCCTACGAGCAGTACTTC
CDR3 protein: CASSQELDSSYEQYF

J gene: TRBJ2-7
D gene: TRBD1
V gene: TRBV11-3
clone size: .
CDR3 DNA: TGTGCCAGCAGCTTCGGGACAGGGAGAGGTGGTGGCGAGCAGTACTTC
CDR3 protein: CASSFGTGRGGGEQYF

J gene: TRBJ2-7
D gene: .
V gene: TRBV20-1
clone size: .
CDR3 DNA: TGCAGTGCTAGAGAGGTGCGCTTGTACTTC
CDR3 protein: CSAREVRLYF

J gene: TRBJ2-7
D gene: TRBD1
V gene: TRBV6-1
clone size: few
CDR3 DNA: TGTGCCAGCAGTTTGGGCGGACAGGGGTACGAGCAGTACTTC
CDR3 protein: CASSLGGQGYEQYF

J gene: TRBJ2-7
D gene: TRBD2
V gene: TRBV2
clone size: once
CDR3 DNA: TGTGCCAGCAGTGAAGCCGGTCTAGCGGGAGAGAAGCAGTACTTC
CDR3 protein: CASSEAGLAGEKQYF

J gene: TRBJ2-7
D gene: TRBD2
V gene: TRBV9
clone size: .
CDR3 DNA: TGTGCCAGCAGCGTAGGCCCGGGACTAGCGGACTACGAGCAGTACTTC
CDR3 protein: CASSVGPGLADYEQYF

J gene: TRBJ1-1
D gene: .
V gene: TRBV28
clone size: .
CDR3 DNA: TGTGCCAGCAGTTTGACAAATGAAGCTTTCTTT
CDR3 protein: CASSLTNEAFF

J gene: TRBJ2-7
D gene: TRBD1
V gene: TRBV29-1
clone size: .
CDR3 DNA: TGCAGCGTTGACGGACAGGGGGCGCAAGAGCAGTACTTC
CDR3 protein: CSVDGQGAQEQYF

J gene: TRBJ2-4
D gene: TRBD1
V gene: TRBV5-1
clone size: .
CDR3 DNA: TGCGCCAGCAGCTATCACGAACAGGGGGACCCTAAAAACATTCAGTACTTC
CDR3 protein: CASSYHEQGDPKNIQYF

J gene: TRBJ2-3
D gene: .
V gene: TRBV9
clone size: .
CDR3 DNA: TGTGCCAGCAGCGTAAGTGGGGCACCTAGCACAGATACGCAGTATTTT
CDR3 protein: CASSVSGAPSTDTQYF

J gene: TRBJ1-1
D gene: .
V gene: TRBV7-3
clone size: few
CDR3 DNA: TGTGCCAGCAGCCCTAGTGGCGGGAACACTGAAGCTTTCTTT
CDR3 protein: CASSPSGGNTEAFF

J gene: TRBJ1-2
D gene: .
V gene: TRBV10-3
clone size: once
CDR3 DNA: TGTGCCATCAGTGAGTCCTCAGGGCAGGTTTCTGGCTACACCTTC
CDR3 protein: CAISESSGQVSGYTF

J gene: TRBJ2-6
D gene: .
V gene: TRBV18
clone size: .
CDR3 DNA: TGTGCCAGCTCACCAATCGGGTCAGGGGCCAACGTCCTGACTTTC
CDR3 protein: CASSPIGSGANVLTF

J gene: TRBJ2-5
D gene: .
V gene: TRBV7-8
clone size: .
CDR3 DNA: TGTGCCAGCAGCCTTATGGTTGAAAGCGAAGGAGAGACCCAGTACTTC
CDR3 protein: CASSLMVESEGETQYF

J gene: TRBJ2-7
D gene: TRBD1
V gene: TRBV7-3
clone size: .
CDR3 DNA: TGTGCCAGCAGCTTCAAGGCCGGGACAGGGGGTGAGCAGTACTTC
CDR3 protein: CASSFKAGTGGEQYF